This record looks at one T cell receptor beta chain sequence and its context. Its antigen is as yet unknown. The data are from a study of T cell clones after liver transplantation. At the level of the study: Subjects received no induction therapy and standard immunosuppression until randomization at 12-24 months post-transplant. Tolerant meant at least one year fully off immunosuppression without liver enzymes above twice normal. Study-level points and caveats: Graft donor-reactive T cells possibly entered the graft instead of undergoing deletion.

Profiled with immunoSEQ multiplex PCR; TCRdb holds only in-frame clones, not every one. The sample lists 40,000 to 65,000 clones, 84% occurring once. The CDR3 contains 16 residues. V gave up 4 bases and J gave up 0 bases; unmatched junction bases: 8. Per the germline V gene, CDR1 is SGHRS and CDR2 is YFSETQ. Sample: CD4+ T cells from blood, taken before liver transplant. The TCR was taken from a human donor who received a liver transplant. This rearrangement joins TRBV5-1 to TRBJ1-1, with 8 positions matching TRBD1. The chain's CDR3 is CASSPRTGSMNTEAFF. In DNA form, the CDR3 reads TGCGCCAGCAGCCCCCGGACAGGGAGCATGAACACTGAAGCTTTCTTT.